The source of this TCR beta chain is a study of shared clonotypes between healthy human individuals. The study's findings and limits: It was only blood that was sampled, and tissue repertoires likely differ.

Remarks on this clone: The target antigen is unknown.

V dropped 7 bases and J dropped 0 bases, with 18 bases sitting between them. The CDR3 contains 16 residues. CDR1 and CDR2 (germline): LNHDA, SQIVND (reference sequence). The authors ran the assay at deep level. Every subset's genomic DNA went evenly onto several immunoSEQ plates. Repertoires were generated with immunoSEQ multiplex PCR, while TCRdb's copy carries only in-frame clones and drops some. The sample carries 450,000 to 500,000 clones, approximately 80% recorded once. This rearrangement joins TRBV19 to TRBJ1-1; no clear D gene. The specimen sequenced was PBMCs. The receptor was isolated from a middle-aged woman in good health. Some clones in this sample may be carry-over from other donors' samples. Here the CDR3 DNA reads TGTGCCAGTATTCCCCGACCGGGAGGGTTGAACACTGAAGCTTTCTTT. This codes for CASIPRPGGLNTEAFF.